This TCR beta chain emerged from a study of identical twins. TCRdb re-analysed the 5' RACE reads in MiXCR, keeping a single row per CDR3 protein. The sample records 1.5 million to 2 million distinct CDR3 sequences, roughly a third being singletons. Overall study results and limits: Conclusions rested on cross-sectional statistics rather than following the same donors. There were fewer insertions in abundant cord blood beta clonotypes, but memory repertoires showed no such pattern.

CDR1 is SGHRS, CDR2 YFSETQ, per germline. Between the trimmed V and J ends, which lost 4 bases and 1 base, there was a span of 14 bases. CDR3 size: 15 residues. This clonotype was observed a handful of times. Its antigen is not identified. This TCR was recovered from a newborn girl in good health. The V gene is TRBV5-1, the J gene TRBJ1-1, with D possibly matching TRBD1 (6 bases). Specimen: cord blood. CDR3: CASSPPDRTNTEAFF. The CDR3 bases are TGCGCCAGCAGCCCACCCGACAGGACGAACACTGAAGCTTTCTTT.